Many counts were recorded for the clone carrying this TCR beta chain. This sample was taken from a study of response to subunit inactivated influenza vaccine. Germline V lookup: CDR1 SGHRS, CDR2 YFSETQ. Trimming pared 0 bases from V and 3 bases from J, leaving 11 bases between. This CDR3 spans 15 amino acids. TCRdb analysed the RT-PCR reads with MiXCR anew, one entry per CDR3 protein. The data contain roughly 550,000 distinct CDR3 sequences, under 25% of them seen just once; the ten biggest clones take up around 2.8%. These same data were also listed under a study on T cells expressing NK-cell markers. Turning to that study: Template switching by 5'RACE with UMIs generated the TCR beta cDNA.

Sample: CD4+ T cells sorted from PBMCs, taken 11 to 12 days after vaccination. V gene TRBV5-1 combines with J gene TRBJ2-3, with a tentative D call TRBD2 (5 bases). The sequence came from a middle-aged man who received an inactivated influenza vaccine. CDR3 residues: CASSLALSGTDTQYF. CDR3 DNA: TGCGCCAGCAGCTTGGCTCTTTCGGGGACAGATACGCAGTATTTT.